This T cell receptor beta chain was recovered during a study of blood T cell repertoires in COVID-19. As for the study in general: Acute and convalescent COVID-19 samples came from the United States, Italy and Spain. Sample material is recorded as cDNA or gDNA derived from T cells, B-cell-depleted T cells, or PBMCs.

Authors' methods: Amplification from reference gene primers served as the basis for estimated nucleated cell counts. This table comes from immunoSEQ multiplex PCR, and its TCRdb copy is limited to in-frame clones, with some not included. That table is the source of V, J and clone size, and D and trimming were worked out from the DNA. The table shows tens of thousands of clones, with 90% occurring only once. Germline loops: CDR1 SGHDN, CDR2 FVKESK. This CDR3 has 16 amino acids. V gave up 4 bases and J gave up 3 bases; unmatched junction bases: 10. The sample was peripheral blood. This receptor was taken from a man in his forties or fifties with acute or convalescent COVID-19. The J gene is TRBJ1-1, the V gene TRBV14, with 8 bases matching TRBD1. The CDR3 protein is CASSRYSGTGDTEAFF. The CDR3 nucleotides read TGTGCCAGCAGCCGTTACTCCGGGACAGGCGACACTGAAGCTTTCTTT. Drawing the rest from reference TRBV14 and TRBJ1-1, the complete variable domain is EAGVTQFPSHSVIEKGQTVTLRCDPISGHDNLYWYRRVMGKEIKFLLHFVKESKQDESGMPNNRFLAERTGGTYSTLKVQPAELEDSGVYFCASSRYSGTGDTEAFFGQGTRLTVV.